These 28 T cell receptor beta chains were all obtained from the same sample, sequenced in a study of blood T cell repertoires in COVID-19. Here immunoSEQ multiplex PCR was the method, and the copy in TCRdb shows in-frame clones only, minus some. The repertoire holds 250,000 to 350,000 clones, approximately 88% seen once, with roughly 1.5% in the top ten. Specimen: peripheral blood. The receptor source for this set is a human donor with COVID-19, enrolled during active disease. The donor label of this sample is uncertain.

This clone occurred once. This chain uses TRBV19 with TRBJ2-4; possibly TRBD2 for D (5 bases). CDR1 is LNHDA and CDR2 is SQIVND in the germline V gene (reference sequence). This CDR3 region has 17 residues. The V end lost 0 bases, the J end lost 0 bases, and 12 bases lay between the germline ends. The CDR3 DNA follows: TGTGCCAGTAGTATAGATCCGGGAATTCTAGCCAAAAACATTCAGTACTTC. Translation gives CASSIDPGILAKNIQYF.

The chain recombines TRBV19 with TRBJ2-1; TRBD1 might be the D (6 bases). Germline V gene data show CDR1 as LNHDA and CDR2 as SQIVND (reference sequence). The ends were cut back, 4 bases at V and 4 bases at J, with 14 bases in the middle. This CDR3 has 15 residues. Here the CDR3 DNA reads TGTGCCAGTAGTAACCTCTTGGGGGCTTACAATGAGCAGTTCTTC. Translating gives CASSNLLGAYNEQFF.

CDR3 region: CASSLGASNEQYF. CDR3 in DNA: TGTGCCAGCAGCCTTGGGGCGAGCAACGAGCAGTACTTC. The chain has TRBV7-3 and TRBJ2-7, with a possible D match to TRBD1 (5 bases). V shed 5 bases and J shed 5 bases, with 13 bases lying between them. Germline CDR1 SGHTA, CDR2 FQGTGA. The CDR3 has 13 amino acids. Full variable domain (rest looked up from reference TRBV7-3 and TRBJ2-7): GAGVSQTPSNKVTEKGKYVELRCDPISGHTALYWYRQSLGQGPEFLIYFQGTGAADDSGLPNDRFFAVRPEGSVSTLKIQRTERGDSAVYLCASSLGASNEQYFGPGTRLTVT.

The genes are TRBV6-1 and TRBJ2-7; D remains unclear. Germline lookup yields CDR1 MNHNS and CDR2 SASEGT. V dropped 3 bases and J dropped 1 base, with 7 bases sitting between them. The CDR3 has 13 residues. The chain's CDR3 is CASSDDKSYEQYF. The DNA for the CDR3 is TGTGCCAGCAGTGATGACAAGTCCTACGAGCAGTACTTC.

The chain uses TRBV4-1 and TRBJ2-3; tentative D call: TRBD2 (5 bases). Germline assignment: CDR1 MGHRA and CDR2 YSYEKL. This CDR3 contains 17 residues. Trimming removed 5 bases at V and 0 bases at J, with 18 bases between. CDR3 nucleotides: TGCGCCAGCAGCGCCCGACTAAGTGGGAGAAGCACAGATACGCAGTATTTT. Translated: CASSARLSGRSTDTQYF.

V is TRBV5-5 and J is TRBJ2-7; D is uncertain. With 0 bases removed from V and 3 bases from J, the gap between germline ends came to 10 bases. Germline V gene sequence: CDR1 SGHKS, CDR2 YYEKEE (reference sequence). The CDR3 totals 14 residues. The CDR3 region is CASSLESPDYEQYF. Here the CDR3 DNA reads TGTGCCAGCAGCTTGGAGAGCCCCGACTACGAGCAGTACTTC.

The CDR3 spells CASSMASGGEQYF. CDR3 bases: TGTGCCAGCAGTATGGCATCGGGGGGCGAGCAGTACTTC. The chain is built from TRBV2 and TRBJ2-7; 7 positions match TRBD2. The J segment lost 6 bases and the V segment lost 5 bases, leaving 7 bases of the junction unmatched. The CDR3 runs 13 residues. The V gene's germline CDR1 is SNHLY and CDR2 FYNNEI.

V is TRBV19 and J is TRBJ1-5, with a possible D match to TRBD1 (6 bases). The CDR3 spans 13 residues. The germline gives CDR1 LNHDA, CDR2 SQIVND (reference sequence). Trimming removed 4 bases at V and 2 bases at J, with 6 bases between. The CDR3 sequence is CASSTGGNQPQHF. The CDR3 nucleotides read TGTGCCAGTAGTACAGGGGGCAATCAGCCCCAGCATTTT.

In this sample, this clone turned up many times. The chain links TRBV7-9 to TRBJ2-2; 9 nucleotides align to TRBD2. The CDR3 runs 19 residues. Unmatched junction bases numbered 22, after V lost 7 bases and J lost 7 bases. Germline CDR1 is SEHNR and CDR2 is FQNEAQ (reference sequence). The CDR3 reads CASTLREGLIGVMDGELFF. CDR3 nucleotides: TGTGCCAGCACCCTGCGGGAGGGCCTTATAGGAGTAATGGACGGGGAGCTGTTTTTT.

The rearrangement uses TRBV6-6 and TRBJ2-3; 10 positions match TRBD2. Unmatched junction bases numbered 5, after V lost 6 bases and J lost 2 bases. CDR3 size: 15 residues. Looked up from germline, CDR1 is MNHNY and CDR2 is SVGAGI (reference sequence). CDR3 sequence: CASSRLAGLTDTQYF. The CDR3 coding sequence is TGTGCCAGCAGCAGACTAGCGGGCCTCACAGATACGCAGTATTTT.

The chain joins TRBV27 to TRBJ2-2; TRBD2 matches at 11 bases. Germline V gene sequence: CDR1 MNHEY, CDR2 SMNVEV (reference sequence). Unmatched junction bases numbered 13, after V lost 0 bases and J lost 4 bases. There are 20 residues in the CDR3. For the CDR3, the DNA is TGTGCCAGCAGTTTATCTGCCAGACTAGCGGGATCCGTCGGCACCGGGGAGCTGTTTTTT. Translation gives CASSLSARLAGSVGTGELFF.

V is TRBV11-1 and J is TRBJ1-1; TRBD1 matches 9 bases. Trimming cost V 1 base and J 4 bases; bases outside gene matches: 7. The CDR3 has 16 amino acids. CDR1 and CDR2 from the germline V gene are SGHAT and FQDESV (reference sequence). CDR3 sequence (DNA): TGTGCCAGCAGCTTAGGGGACAGGACAGGGGCCACTGAAGCTTTCTTT. Its translation is CASSLGDRTGATEAFF. Together with reference TRBV11-1 and TRBJ1-1, the CDR3 gives the full variable domain: EAEVAQSPRYKITEKSQAVAFWCDPISGHATLYWYRQILGQGPELLVQFQDESVVDDSQLPKDRFSAERLKGVDSTLKIQPAELGDSAMYLCASSLGDRTGATEAFFGQGTRLTVV.

The V call is TRBV2, the J call TRBJ1-2, with D perhaps matching TRBD1 (5 bases). This CDR3 is built from 15 residues. In germline, CDR1 is SNHLY, CDR2 FYNNEI. V was clipped by 2 bases and J by 4 bases, with 14 bases between them. The CDR3 spells CASSELGQGAYGYTF. CDR3 nucleotides: TGTGCCAGCAGTGAACTAGGGCAGGGCGCCTATGGCTACACCTTC.

The gene calls are TRBV7-2 and TRBJ1-1, with D perhaps TRBD1 (5 bases). The CDR3 sequence is 14 residues long. Per germline, CDR1 SGHTA and CDR2 FQGNSA. V gave up 2 bases and J gave up 4 bases, with 11 bases separating them. The CDR3, as DNA: TGTGCCAGCAGCTTAAGGGGAGGGACCACTGAAGCTTTCTTT. Amino acid sequence: CASSLRGGTTEAFF.

This clone has only one observation. The rearrangement uses TRBV5-1 and TRBJ2-1; 10 bases are shared with TRBD2. Germline V gene sequence: CDR1 SGHRS, CDR2 YFSETQ. V was clipped by 1 base and J by 6 bases; unmatched bases: 4. The CDR3 runs to 15 residues. Here the CDR3 DNA reads TGCGCCAGCAGCTTGTGGTCTAGCGGGAGCAATGAGCAGTTCTTC. This encodes CASSLWSSGSNEQFF.

The chain carries TRBV28 and TRBJ2-1, with 10 bases fitting TRBD2. The germline gives CDR1 MDHEN, CDR2 SYDVKM. Losses at the gene ends were 4 bases for V and 4 bases for J; bases not matched to a gene: 10. The length of the CDR3 is 17 residues. For the CDR3, the DNA is TGTGCCAGCAGTTCCTACTCTAGCGGGAGAGAGTACAATGAGCAGTTCTTC. Translation: CASSSYSSGREYNEQFF. Based on the CDR3 plus reference TRBV28 and TRBJ2-1, the full variable domain is DVKVTQSSRYLVKRTGEKVFLECVQDMDHENMFWYRQDPGLGLRLIYFSYDVKMKEKGDIPEGYSVSREKKERFSLILESASTNQTSMYLCASSSYSSGREYNEQFFGPGTRLTVL.

The V call is TRBV29-1, the J call TRBJ2-3; TRBD2 matches 12 bases. Trimming took 5 bases from V and 3 from J; bases not matched to a gene: 9. CDR3 length: 16 amino acids. CDR1 SQVTM and CDR2 ANQGSEA come from the germline V gene. The chain's CDR3 is CSVSGGLAGGTDTQYF. The CDR3 nucleotides read TGCAGCGTTTCAGGGGGCCTAGCGGGAGGGACAGATACGCAGTATTTT.

This clone was picked up one time. The V and J genes are TRBV5-5 and TRBJ1-1; 7 bases align to TRBD1. Germline lookup yields CDR1 SGHKS and CDR2 YYEKEE (reference sequence). Germline trimming cut 0 bases from V and 4 bases from J; bases unmatched to any gene: 6. The CDR3 spans 15 residues. The CDR3 here is CASSLGQGRFTEAFF. CDR3 nucleotides: TGTGCCAGCAGCTTGGGACAGGGACGGTTCACTGAAGCTTTCTTT.

The J gene is TRBJ1-2, the V gene TRBV2; D is unresolved. Germline CDR1 SNHLY, CDR2 FYNNEI. This CDR3 has 12 residues. Trimming cost V 5 bases and J 8 bases, with 12 bases left between them. The CDR3 DNA reads as TGTGCCAGCAGTTTCATACTGGAGGGCTACACCTTC. Translating gives CASSFILEGYTF. The full variable domain, rest sourced from reference TRBV2 and TRBJ1-2, is EPEVTQTPSHQVTQMGQEVILRCVPISNHLYFYWYRQILGQKVEFLVSFYNNEISEKSEIFDDQFSVERPDGSNFTLKIRSTKLEDSAMYFCASSFILEGYTFGSGTRLTVV.

The gene calls are TRBV18 and TRBJ2-7; 13 bases fit TRBD2. The CDR3 runs 16 residues. Per the germline V gene, CDR1 is KGHSH and CDR2 is LQKENI. The junction had 8 bases not matched to a gene; V was cut back by 6 bases and J by 3 bases. The CDR3 DNA is TGTGCCAGCTCGCGAAGAGGGACTAGCGGGAACTACGAGCAGTACTTC. Protein product: CASSRRGTSGNYEQYF.

The genes are TRBV19 and TRBJ1-2; 7 bases agree with TRBD1. The germline V gene encodes CDR1 LNHDA and CDR2 SQIVND (reference sequence). Unmatched junction bases numbered 10, after V lost 8 bases and J lost 7 bases. CDR3 length equals 13 residues. CDR3 nucleotide sequence: TGTGCCAGTCGTGGGCAGGGGGTACCTGGCTACACCTTC. It yields the protein CASRGQGVPGYTF.

CDR3 residues: CASKGTESTDTQYF. For the CDR3, the DNA is TGCGCCAGCAAAGGCACAGAATCGACAGATACGCAGTATTTT. The chain couples TRBV5-1 to TRBJ2-3; D gene unclear. The CDR3 covers 14 residues. Germline values: CDR1 SGHRS, CDR2 YFSETQ. Trimming left V 6 bases short and J 3 bases short, with 14 bases between.

The chain has TRBV29-1 and TRBJ2-1, with D perhaps matching TRBD2 (5 bases). The length of the CDR3 is 15 residues. The germline gives CDR1 SQVTM, CDR2 ANQGSEA. The V end was cut by 3 bases, the J end by 3 bases, with 15 bases between. The CDR3 DNA follows: TGCAGCGTTGATGTCTCTGTTCGGGACTACAATGAGCAGTTCTTC. Residues: CSVDVSVRDYNEQFF.

The chain employs TRBV3-1 (or the pseudogene TRBV3-2) and TRBJ2-3; 9 bases are shared with TRBD2. V shed 4 bases and J 5 bases; nucleotides not matched to a gene: 10. Germline values: CDR1 LGHDT, CDR2 YNNKEL (reference sequence). The length of the CDR3 is 16 residues. The CDR3 nucleotides are TGTGCCAGCAGCCGGGGAAGCGGGAGGTTGGGAGATACGCAGTATTTT. Translated: CASSRGSGRLGDTQYF.

CDR3 nucleotides: TGTGCCAGCAGCGCCGGCGGACAGGGACCCTACAATGAGCAGTTCTTC. It encodes CASSAGGQGPYNEQFF. J is TRBJ2-1 and V is TRBV9; 8 bases are shared with TRBD1. V shed 3 bases, J shed 2 bases, and the junction held 7 bases outside the gene matches. There are 16 residues in the CDR3. The germline CDR1 and CDR2 sequences are SGDLS and YYNGEE.

This chain connects TRBV28 to TRBJ2-1, with TRBD2 identical over 8 bases. Trimming took 5 bases from V and 0 from J; bases not matched to a gene: 9. The CDR3 is made up of 17 amino acids. CDR1 and CDR2 (germline): MDHEN, SYDVKM. The CDR3 nucleotides read TGTGCCAGCAGTCCCCTCCCCGGGGGGGCCTCCTACAATGAGCAGTTCTTC. It codes for CASSPLPGGASYNEQFF.

This clone was recorded only once. The V gene is TRBV9, the J gene TRBJ1-6; weak D call: TRBD1 (5 bases). Per the germline V gene, CDR1 is SGDLS and CDR2 is YYNGEE. The CDR3 runs 14 residues. Trimming cost V 3 bases and J 7 bases, with 11 bases left between them. The CDR3 sequence: CASSGRVGNSPLHF. CDR3 coding DNA: TGTGCCAGCAGCGGCAGGGTTGGGAATTCACCCCTCCACTTT.

J is TRBJ2-1 and V is TRBV30, with TRBD1 matching over 8 bases. The germline V gene has CDR1 GTSNPN and CDR2 SVGIG (reference sequence). This CDR3 comprises 15 residues. Germline trimming cut 5 bases from V and 0 bases from J; bases unmatched to any gene: 6. DNA of the CDR3: TGTGCCTGGGGGGGACAGGTCATCTCCTACAATGAGCAGTTCTTC. Translated: CAWGGQVISYNEQFF.